Below, 15 T cell receptor beta chains from the same sample are listed, as sequenced in a study of CD8+CD57+ T cells in acquired aplastic anemia. Profiling of TCR beta VDJ combinations and CDR3 sequences used genomic DNA as template. TCRdb re-analysed the reads in MiXCR, keeping a single row per CDR3 protein. The sample has around 170,000 distinct CDR3 sequences, around half seen once; the top ten hold 3.2%. Sequencing was done on patients that had shown CD8+CD57+ cell expansion by flow cytometry. The sequenced sample consisted of sorted CD4+, CD8+, or CD8+CD57+ T cells (not recorded which) from PBMCs. Source of these receptors: a human donor with aplastic anemia.

The chain links TRBV2 to TRBJ2-3; no firm D call. This CDR3 is 11 amino acids long. V lost 9 bases and J 5 bases, leaving 9 bases between the germline ends. Germline-derived CDR1 and CDR2 are SNHLY and FYNNEI. The CDR3 spells CAREVVDTQYF. Written as DNA, the CDR3 is TGTGCCAGAGAGGTGGTAGATACGCAGTATTTT.

The chain uses TRBV29-1 and TRBJ1-1; possibly TRBD1 for D (5 bases). The CDR3 is 16 amino acids. The germline V gene encodes CDR1 SQVTM and CDR2 ANQGSEA. V lost 7 bases and J lost 0, with 21 bases in between. The CDR3 region is CSASSPQRQLNTEAFF. The CDR3 DNA follows: TGCAGCGCCAGCTCACCTCAGAGACAGTTGAACACTGAAGCTTTCTTT. Drawing the rest from reference TRBV29-1 and TRBJ1-1, the complete variable domain is SAVISQKPSRDICQRGTSLTIQCQVDSQVTMMFWYRQQPGQSLTLIATANQGSEATYESGFVIDKFPISRPNLTFSTLTVSNMSPEDSSIYLCSASSPQRQLNTEAFFGQGTRLTVV.

This clonotype was detected many times. This chain links TRBV7-6 with TRBJ2-7; D may be TRBD2 (5 bases). This CDR3 has 11 residues. Germline CDR1 SGHVS, CDR2 FNYEAQ. V lost 6 bases to trimming and J lost 7 bases, with 10 bases between them. CDR3 loop: CASRLREEQYF. CDR3 in DNA: TGTGCCAGCAGACTCCGGGAAGAGCAGTACTTC.

This chain connects TRBV19 to TRBJ2-5; D is ambiguous. Germline V gene sequence: CDR1 LNHDA, CDR2 SQIVND (reference sequence). Trimming pared 3 bases from V and 7 bases from J, leaving 12 bases between. The CDR3 runs 13 residues. Here the CDR3 reads CASSIVTRRTQYF. In DNA form, the CDR3 reads TGTGCCAGTAGTATCGTTACCCGGCGGACCCAGTACTTC. Full variable domain (missing parts from reference TRBV19 and TRBJ2-5): DGGITQSPKYLFRKEGQNVTLSCEQNLNHDAMYWYRQDPGQGLRLIYYSQIVNDFQKGDIAEGYSVSREKKESFPLTVTSAQKNPTAFYLCASSIVTRRTQYFGPGTRLLVL.

V and J are TRBV7-8 and TRBJ2-1; D is uncertain. CDR1 and CDR2 (germline): SGHVS, FQNEAQ. The CDR3 loop spans 13 amino acids. Trimming shortened V by 6 bases and J by 8 bases, and 14 bases separated the two germline ends. The CDR3 coding sequence is TGTGCCAGCAGTCGGACCCTACTGGATGAGCAGTTCTTC. It translates to CASSRTLLDEQFF. Variable domain in full (rest from reference TRBV7-8 and TRBJ2-1): GAGVSQSPRYKVAKRGQDVALRCDPISGHVSLFWYQQALGQGPEFLTYFQNEAQLDKSGLPSDRFFAERPEGSVSTLKIQRTQQEDSAVYLCASSRTLLDEQFFGPGTRLTVL.

A word on this clonotype: A much larger clone differs from this one at a single base, so this may be a read error. In DNA form, the CDR3 reads TGCGCCAGCAGGCGATCCAGGACAGAGGAAGAGACCCAGTACTTC. Residues: CASRRSRTEEETQYF. The rearrangement joins TRBV5-1 to TRBJ2-5; D possibly corresponds to TRBD1 (6 bases). V was cut by 5 bases and J by 3 bases, with 17 bases left in between. CDR1 SGHRS and CDR2 YFSETQ come from the germline V gene. CDR3 length: 15 residues.

This chain links TRBV2 with TRBJ1-1; D might be TRBD1 (6 bases). V lost 7 bases, J lost 1 base, and 13 bases lay in between. Germline-derived CDR1 and CDR2 are SNHLY and FYNNEI. The CDR3 sequence is 14 residues long. CDR3 sequence reads: CASKLQGQNTEAFF. CDR3 bases: TGTGCCAGCAAGCTACAGGGACAGAACACTGAAGCTTTCTTT.

This clonotype has a count of ten or more. The chain employs TRBV9 and TRBJ1-2; the D is unclear. The CDR3 consists of 15 residues. The V gene's germline CDR1 is SGDLS and CDR2 YYNGEE. With 0 bases removed from V and 4 bases from J, the gap between germline ends came to 13 bases. The CDR3 loop is CASSVGGGQSYGYTF. DNA of the CDR3: TGTGCCAGCAGCGTAGGGGGAGGGCAGAGCTATGGCTACACCTTC.

This clonotype appeared many times. This chain connects TRBV2 to TRBJ1-2, with D unclear. Germline lookup yields CDR1 SNHLY and CDR2 FYNNEI. V lost 7 bases to trimming and J lost 3 bases, with 6 bases between them. The CDR3 is 11 amino acids. CDR3 bases: TGTGCCAGCAAGCGAGACTATGGCTACACCTTC. It encodes CASKRDYGYTF.

The chain links TRBV2 to TRBJ2-2; D is unresolved. Trimming removed 8 bases from V and 2 bases from J, with 9 bases in between. Germline V gene data show CDR1 as SNHLY and CDR2 as FYNNEI. CDR3 length: 13 amino acids. In nucleotides, the CDR3 is TGTGCCAGCGGCGTTCGTAACACCGGGGAGCTGTTTTTT. Its protein product is CASGVRNTGELFF.

V is TRBV7-8 and J is TRBJ2-3; perhaps TRBD2 as D (5 bases). The CDR3 is 14 amino acids. CDR1 and CDR2 from the germline V gene are SGHVS and FQNEAQ. V was trimmed by 8 bases and J by 4 bases, leaving 16 bases between them. The CDR3 here is CASSRRRVSDTQYF. DNA for the CDR3: TGTGCCAGCTCTCGGAGGCGAGTGTCAGATACGCAGTATTTT.

V usage is TRBV5-6 and J usage is TRBJ1-3; D is perhaps TRBD1 (5 bases). V lost 4 bases, J lost 0 bases, and 14 bases lay in between. The CDR3 is 16 amino acids. Germline CDR1 reads SGHDT; CDR2 reads YYEEEE. The CDR3 sequence: CASSRQGKSSGNTIYF. CDR3 DNA sequence: TGTGCCAGCAGCCGCCAGGGCAAATCCTCTGGAAACACCATATATTTT.

This clonotype was detected many times. The chain combines TRBV7-9 with TRBJ1-5; perhaps TRBD1 as D (5 bases). Trimming took 2 bases from V and 0 from J, leaving 14 bases between them. In germline, CDR1 is SEHNR, CDR2 FQNEAQ (reference sequence). The CDR3 spans 17 residues. The CDR3 loop reads CASSLSMRGYSNQPQHF. The CDR3 nucleotides are TGTGCCAGCAGCTTATCAATGCGGGGGTATAGCAATCAGCCCCAGCATTTT.

This clonotype occurred many times. The chain uses TRBV19 and TRBJ1-5, with a tentative D call TRBD1 (5 bases). V lost 7 bases and J lost 2, with 15 bases in between. This CDR3 contains 15 residues. Germline V gene sequence: CDR1 LNHDA, CDR2 SQIVND (reference sequence). CDR3 coding DNA: TGTGCCAGTAAAGTAACCCAGGGTGGCAATCAGCCCCAGCATTTT. Translating it yields CASKVTQGGNQPQHF.

This clonotype showed up just a few times. This chain links TRBV5-1 with TRBJ1-3; 9 bases agree with TRBD1. The germline V gene encodes CDR1 SGHRS and CDR2 YFSETQ. The CDR3 runs to 16 residues. The ends lost 0 bases at V and 7 bases at J; junction bases unmatched: 8. The CDR3 protein is CASSLATGTGMNTIYF. The CDR3 coding sequence is TGCGCCAGCAGCTTGGCCACCGGGACAGGGATGAACACCATATATTTT.